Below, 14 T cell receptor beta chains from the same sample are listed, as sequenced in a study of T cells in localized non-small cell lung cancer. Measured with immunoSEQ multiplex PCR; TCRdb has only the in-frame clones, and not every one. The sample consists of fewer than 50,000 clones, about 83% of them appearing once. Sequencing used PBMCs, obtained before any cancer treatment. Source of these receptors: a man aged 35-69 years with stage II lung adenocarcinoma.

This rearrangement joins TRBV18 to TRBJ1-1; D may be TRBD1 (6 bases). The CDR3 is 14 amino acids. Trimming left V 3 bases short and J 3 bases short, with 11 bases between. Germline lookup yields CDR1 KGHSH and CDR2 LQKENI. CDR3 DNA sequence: TGTGCCAGCTCACCGACGGGGGGGCACACTGAAGCTTTCTTT. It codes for CASSPTGGHTEAFF.

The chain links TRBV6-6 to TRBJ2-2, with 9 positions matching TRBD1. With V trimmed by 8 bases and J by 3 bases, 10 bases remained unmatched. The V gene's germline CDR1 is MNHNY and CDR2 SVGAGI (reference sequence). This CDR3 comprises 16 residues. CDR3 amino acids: CASSKKDRGDTGELFF. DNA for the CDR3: TGTGCCAGCTCCAAAAAGGACAGGGGCGACACCGGGGAGCTGTTTTTT.

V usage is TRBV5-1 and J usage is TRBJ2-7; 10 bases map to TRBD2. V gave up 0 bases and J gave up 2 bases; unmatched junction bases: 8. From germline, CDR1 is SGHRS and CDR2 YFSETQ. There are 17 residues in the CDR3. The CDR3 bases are TGCGCCAGCAGCTTGGAGTATACAACTAGCGGGGCCTACGAGCAGTACTTC. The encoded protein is CASSLEYTTSGAYEQYF.

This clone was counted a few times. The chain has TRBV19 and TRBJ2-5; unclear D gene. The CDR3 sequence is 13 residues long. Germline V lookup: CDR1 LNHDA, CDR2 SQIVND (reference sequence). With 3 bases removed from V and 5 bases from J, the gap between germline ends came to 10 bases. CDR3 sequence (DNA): TGTGCCAGTAGTATGTGGGGTGGGGAGACCCAGTACTTC. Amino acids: CASSMWGGETQYF.

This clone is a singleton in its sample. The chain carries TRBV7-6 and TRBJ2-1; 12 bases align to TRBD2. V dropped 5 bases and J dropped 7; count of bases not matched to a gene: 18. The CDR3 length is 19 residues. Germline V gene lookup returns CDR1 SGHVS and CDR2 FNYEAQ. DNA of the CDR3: TGTGCCAGCAGCCAATTTAGGAGGCTAACTAGCGGGAGGAGGAATGAGCAGTTCTTC. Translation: CASSQFRRLTSGRRNEQFF.

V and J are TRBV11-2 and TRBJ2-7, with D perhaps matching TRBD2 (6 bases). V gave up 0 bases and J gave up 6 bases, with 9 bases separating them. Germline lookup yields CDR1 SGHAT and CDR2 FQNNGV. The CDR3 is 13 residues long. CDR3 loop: CASSLDQGGEQYF. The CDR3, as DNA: TGTGCCAGCAGCTTAGATCAGGGAGGCGAGCAGTACTTC. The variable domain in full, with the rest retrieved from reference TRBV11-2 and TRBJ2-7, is EAGVAQSPRYKIIEKRQSVAFWCNPISGHATLYWYQQILGQGPKLLIQFQNNGVVDDSQLPKDRFSAERLKGVDSTLKIQPAKLEDSAVYLCASSLDQGGEQYFGPGTRLTVT.

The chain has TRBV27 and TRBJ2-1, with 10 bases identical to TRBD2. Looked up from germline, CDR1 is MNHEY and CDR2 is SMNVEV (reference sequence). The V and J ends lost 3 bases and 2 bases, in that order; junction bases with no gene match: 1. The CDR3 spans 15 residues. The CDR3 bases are TGTGCCAGCAGTTTGCTAGCGGGAGCCTACAATGAGCAGTTCTTC. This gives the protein CASSLLAGAYNEQFF.

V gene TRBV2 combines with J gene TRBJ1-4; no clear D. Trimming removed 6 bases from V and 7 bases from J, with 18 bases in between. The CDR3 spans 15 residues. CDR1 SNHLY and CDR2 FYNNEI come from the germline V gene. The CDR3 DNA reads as TGTGCCAGCAGGTCCCTAGCTGCCCGGGGTGAAAAACTGTTTTTT. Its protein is CASRSLAARGEKLFF.

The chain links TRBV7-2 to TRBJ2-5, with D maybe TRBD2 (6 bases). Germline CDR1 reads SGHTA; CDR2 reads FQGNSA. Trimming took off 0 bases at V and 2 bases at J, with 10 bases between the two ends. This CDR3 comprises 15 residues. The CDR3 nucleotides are TGTGCCAGCAGCTTAGCGGGGACTGTACAAGAGACCCAGTACTTC. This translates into CASSLAGTVQETQYF.

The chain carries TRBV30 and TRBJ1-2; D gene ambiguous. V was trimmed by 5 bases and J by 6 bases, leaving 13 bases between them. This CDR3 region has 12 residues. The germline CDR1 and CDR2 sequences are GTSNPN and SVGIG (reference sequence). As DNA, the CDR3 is TGTGCCTGGCTGGAGGGAAGCGATGGCTACACCTTC. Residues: CAWLEGSDGYTF.

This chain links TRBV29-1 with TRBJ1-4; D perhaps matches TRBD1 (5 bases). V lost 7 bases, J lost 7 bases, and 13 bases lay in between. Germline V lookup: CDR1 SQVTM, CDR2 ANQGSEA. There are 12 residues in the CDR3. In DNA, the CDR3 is TGCAGCGGCCGGGACTGGAGTGAAAAACTGTTTTTT. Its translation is CSGRDWSEKLFF.

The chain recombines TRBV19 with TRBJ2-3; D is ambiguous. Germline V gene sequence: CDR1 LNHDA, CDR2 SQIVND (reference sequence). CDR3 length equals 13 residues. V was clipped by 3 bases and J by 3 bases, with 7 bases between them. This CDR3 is CASSMMETDTQYF. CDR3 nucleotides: TGTGCCAGTAGTATGATGGAGACAGATACGCAGTATTTT.

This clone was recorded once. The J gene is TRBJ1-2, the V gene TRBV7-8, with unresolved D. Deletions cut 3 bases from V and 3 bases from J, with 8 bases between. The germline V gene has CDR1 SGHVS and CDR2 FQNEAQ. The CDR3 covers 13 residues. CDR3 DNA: TGTGCCAGCAGCTTCGGACGGGACTATGGCTACACCTTC. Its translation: CASSFGRDYGYTF. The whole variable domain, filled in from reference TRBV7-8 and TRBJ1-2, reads GAGVSQSPRYKVAKRGQDVALRCDPISGHVSLFWYQQALGQGPEFLTYFQNEAQLDKSGLPSDRFFAERPEGSVSTLKIQRTQQEDSAVYLCASSFGRDYGYTFGSGTRLTVV.

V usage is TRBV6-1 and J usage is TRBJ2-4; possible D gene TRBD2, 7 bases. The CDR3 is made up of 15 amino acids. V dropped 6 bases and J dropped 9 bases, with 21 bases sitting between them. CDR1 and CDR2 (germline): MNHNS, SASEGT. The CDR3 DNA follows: TGTGCCAGCAGAGAGTCGGGGGCCCCGGGGGGCATTCAGTACTTC. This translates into CASRESGAPGGIQYF.